The next 21 T cell receptor beta chains were all read from a single sample in a study of blood T cell repertoires in COVID-19. TCRdb's table, derived via immunoSEQ multiplex PCR, lists solely in-frame clones and lacks some. The sample lists some 76,000 clones; roughly 91% were seen once. Sequences were obtained from peripheral blood. These receptor sequences come from a man aged 60 to 69 with acute or convalescent COVID-19.

The gene calls are TRBV28 and TRBJ1-1; perhaps TRBD1 as D (6 bases). Between the trimmed V and J ends, which lost 4 bases and 5 bases, there was a span of 14 bases. Germline V gene data show CDR1 as MDHEN and CDR2 as SYDVKM. The CDR3 is 14 residues long. Written as DNA, the CDR3 is TGTGCCAGCAGTTATAGGGGGATACGGACTGAAGCTTTCTTT. Residues: CASSYRGIRTEAFF.

To note about this clone: Other DNA sequences in the sample encode the same CDR3. V and J are TRBV19 and TRBJ1-2, with TRBD1 identical over 7 bases. The length of the CDR3 is 12 residues. V lost 4 bases and J lost 4; bases outside the gene matches: 0. Germline values: CDR1 LNHDA, CDR2 SQIVND (reference sequence). The CDR3 nucleotides read TGTGCCAGTAGTAGGACAGGCTATGGCTACACCTTC. It is translated as CASSRTGYGYTF.

This chain links TRBV6-5 with TRBJ2-7, with a tentative D call TRBD1 (7 bases). Trimming cost V 8 bases and J 3 bases, with 20 bases left between them. There are 15 residues in the CDR3. Germline CDR1 is MNHEY and CDR2 is SVGAGI. Here the CDR3 DNA reads TGTGCCAGCGGGGGGAGGACAGGAAATAACTACGAGCAGTACTTC. It is translated as CASGGRTGNNYEQYF.

This sequence joins TRBV29-1 and TRBJ2-7, with D possibly being TRBD1 (6 bases). Germline-derived CDR1 and CDR2 are SQVTM and ANQGSEA. This CDR3 region has 15 residues. The V gene lost 5 bases and the J gene lost 0 bases, with 17 bases spanning the gap. The CDR3 DNA follows: TGCAGCGTTCAGAGGACACAGGGAAACTCCTACGAGCAGTACTTC. This encodes CSVQRTQGNSYEQYF.

This chain uses TRBV25-1 with TRBJ1-2; D is ambiguous. The length of the CDR3 is 13 residues. V shed 2 bases and J shed 7 bases, with 11 bases lying between them. Germline V CDR1 and CDR2: MGHDK, SYGVNS. The CDR3 DNA sequence: TGTGCCAGCAGTGAAAGTGGTGGCCGTGGCTACACCTTC. Its protein is CASSESGGRGYTF.

The rearrangement joins TRBV6-1 to TRBJ1-5; no clear D gene. The V gene's germline CDR1 is MNHNS and CDR2 SASEGT. The CDR3 is made up of 13 amino acids. Trimming shortened V by 2 bases and J by 6 bases, and 8 bases separated the two germline ends. CDR3 amino acids: CASSESYRQPQHF. The CDR3 DNA follows: TGTGCCAGCAGTGAATCCTACCGTCAGCCCCAGCATTTT.

This chain links TRBV25-1 with TRBJ1-6; TRBD1 matches 8 bases. Germline assignment: CDR1 MGHDK and CDR2 SYGVNS. Trimming took 4 bases from V and 7 from J; bases not matched to a gene: 3. The CDR3 has 14 amino acids. CDR3 nucleotide sequence: TGTGCCAGCAGTGCCGGGACAGGCAATTCACCCCTCCACTTT. Protein: CASSAGTGNSPLHF.

This clone was observed a handful of times. This chain links TRBV9 with TRBJ1-3, with TRBD1 as a possible D gene (5 bases). Trimming left V 0 bases short and J 4 bases short, with 11 bases between. The CDR3 is made up of 15 amino acids. Germline V CDR1 and CDR2: SGDLS, YYNGEE. DNA of the CDR3: TGTGCCAGCAGCGTAGACGGGGGGGACGGAAACACCATATATTTT. Protein sequence: CASSVDGGDGNTIYF.

This chain uses TRBV30 with TRBJ1-2, with TRBD1 identical over 8 bases. The CDR3 totals 14 residues. The V gene's germline CDR1 is GTSNPN and CDR2 SVGIG (reference sequence). V was clipped by 3 bases and J by 4 bases; unmatched bases: 7. CDR3 sequence: CAWSPDRVFYGYTF. CDR3 nucleotide sequence: TGTGCCTGGAGCCCGGACAGGGTTTTCTATGGCTACACCTTC.

This chain links TRBV7-8 with TRBJ1-1, with 7 bases fitting TRBD1. J lost 1 base, V lost 5 bases, and 7 bases had no gene match. Germline lookup yields CDR1 SGHVS and CDR2 FQNEAQ. The length of the CDR3 is 15 residues. The CDR3 region is CASSVTGSRNTEAFF. CDR3 sequence (DNA): TGTGCCAGCAGCGTGACAGGGTCGAGGAACACTGAAGCTTTCTTT.

This clone was seen once. V is TRBV11-2 and J is TRBJ2-1; D gene unclear. Trimming stripped 3 bases from V and 5 bases from J, with 8 bases between. Per germline, CDR1 SGHAT and CDR2 FQNNGV. This CDR3 contains 13 residues. CDR3 residues: CASSLIQDNEQFF. The CDR3 DNA reads as TGTGCCAGCAGCTTGATTCAGGACAATGAGCAGTTCTTC.

The chain links TRBV12-3 or TRBV12-4 to TRBJ1-2, with D possibly being TRBD1 (5 bases). Trimming cost V 3 bases and J 7 bases, with 6 bases left between them. This CDR3 is 11 amino acids long. The CDR3 reads CASSFQGGYTF. The CDR3 region has the DNA TGTGCCAGCAGTTTCCAGGGTGGCTACACCTTC.

This chain links TRBV9 with TRBJ2-2, with 11 bases identical to TRBD2. The CDR3 spans 16 residues. Germline loops: CDR1 SGDLS, CDR2 YYNGEE. V dropped 4 bases and J dropped 6; count of bases not matched to a gene: 8. The CDR3 is CASSPKTSGISGELFF. The CDR3 DNA is TGTGCCAGCAGCCCCAAGACTAGCGGGATCTCCGGGGAGCTGTTTTTT. Together with reference TRBV9 and TRBJ2-2, the CDR3 gives the full variable domain: DSGVTQTPKHLITATGQRVTLRCSPRSGDLSVYWYQQSLDQGLQFLIQYYNGEERAKGNILERFSAQQFPDLHSELNLSSLELGDSALYFCASSPKTSGISGELFFGEGSRLTVL.

The chain carries TRBV11-3 and TRBJ2-3; D unresolved. Per germline, CDR1 SGHNT and CDR2 YENEEA. The length of the CDR3 is 15 residues. Trimming stripped 0 bases from V and 2 bases from J, with 9 bases between. CDR3 loop: CASSLEWRFTDTQYF. CDR3 nucleotide sequence: TGTGCCAGCAGCTTAGAATGGCGGTTCACAGATACGCAGTATTTT.

The sample holds one count of this clone. This chain links TRBV6-5 with TRBJ2-1, with D maybe TRBD1 (5 bases). Per germline, CDR1 MNHEY and CDR2 SVGAGI. The V and J ends lost 2 bases and 15 bases respectively, with 14 bases between them. The CDR3 has 12 amino acids. This chain's CDR3 is CASSYAQGALFF. The CDR3 DNA is TGTGCCAGCAGTTACGCCCAAGGGGCCTTGTTCTTC.

The rearrangement joins TRBV10-3 to TRBJ1-2; D unresolved. Per the germline V gene, CDR1 is ENHRY and CDR2 is SYGVKD. The V gene lost 6 bases and the J gene lost 4 bases, with 12 bases spanning the gap. The CDR3 is made up of 13 amino acids. The CDR3 nucleotides are TGTGCCATCAGCTTTACCTCCGGCTATGGCTACACCTTC. The encoded protein is CAISFTSGYGYTF.

V usage is TRBV30 and J usage is TRBJ1-1; D is possibly TRBD1 (6 bases). Trimming stripped 0 bases from V and 11 bases from J, with 19 bases between. The CDR3 covers 14 residues. The germline V gene encodes CDR1 GTSNPN and CDR2 SVGIG (reference sequence). The CDR3 DNA reads as TGTGCCTGGAGTGTAGGACAGTGGTTAAAAGGGGCTTTCTTT. The encoded protein is CAWSVGQWLKGAFF. Filled out from reference TRBV30 and TRBJ1-1, the complete variable domain reads SQTIHQWPATLVQPVGSPLSLECTVEGTSNPNLYWYRQAAGRGLQLLFYSVGIGQISSEVPQNLSASRPQDRQFILSSKKLLLSDSGFYLCAWSVGQWLKGAFFGQGTRLTVV.

The chain employs TRBV14 and TRBJ2-2; D gene unclear. The CDR3 runs 15 residues. V lost 4 bases and J 0 bases, leaving 9 bases between the germline ends. Germline CDR1 and CDR2: SGHDN and FVKESK. The CDR3: CASSPSLANTGELFF. The DNA for the CDR3 is TGTGCCAGCAGCCCCTCCCTCGCGAACACCGGGGAGCTGTTTTTT.

The chain uses TRBV24-1 and TRBJ2-3; D is possibly TRBD1 (6 bases). The germline V and J ends were trimmed by 10 bases and 2 bases, with 24 bases remaining between them. Germline V gene lookup returns CDR1 KGHDR and CDR2 SFDVKD. The CDR3 contains 17 residues. Written as DNA, the CDR3 is TGTGCCACAGAATCCGGGACAAAGGATTCCGACACAGATACGCAGTATTTT. Its protein is CATESGTKDSDTDTQYF.

The gene calls are TRBV27 and TRBJ1-5, with 10 bases identical to TRBD1. This CDR3 has 15 residues. V lost 4 bases and J lost 6; bases outside the gene matches: 6. CDR1 MNHEY and CDR2 SMNVEV come from the germline V gene (reference sequence). The CDR3 DNA reads as TGTGCCAGCAGTTCAAGGGACAGGGGCGGTCAGCCCCAGCATTTT. It is translated as CASSSRDRGGQPQHF.

This clone came up once. The chain combines TRBV11-2 with TRBJ2-4; D possibly corresponds to TRBD1 (5 bases). V lost 2 bases and J lost 1, with 21 bases in between. The CDR3 has 19 residues. The germline gives CDR1 SGHAT, CDR2 FQNNGV. The CDR3 here is CASSLIGLWGLGAKNIQYF. The CDR3 nucleotides read TGTGCCAGCAGCTTAATAGGGTTGTGGGGCTTAGGGGCCAAAAACATTCAGTACTTC. Full variable domain (remainder filled in from reference TRBV11-2 and TRBJ2-4): EAGVAQSPRYKIIEKRQSVAFWCNPISGHATLYWYQQILGQGPKLLIQFQNNGVVDDSQLPKDRFSAERLKGVDSTLKIQPAKLEDSAVYLCASSLIGLWGLGAKNIQYFGAGTRLSVL.